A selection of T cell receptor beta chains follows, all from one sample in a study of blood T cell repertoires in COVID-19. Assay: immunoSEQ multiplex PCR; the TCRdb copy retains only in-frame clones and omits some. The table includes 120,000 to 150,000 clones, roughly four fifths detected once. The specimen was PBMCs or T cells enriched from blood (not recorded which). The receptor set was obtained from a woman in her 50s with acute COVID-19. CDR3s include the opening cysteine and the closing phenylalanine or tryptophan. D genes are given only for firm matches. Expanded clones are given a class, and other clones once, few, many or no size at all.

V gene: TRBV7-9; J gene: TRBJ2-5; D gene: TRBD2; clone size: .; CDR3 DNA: TGTGCCAGCAGCCCGATAGCGGGGATAGAGACCCAGTACTTC; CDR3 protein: CASSPIAGIETQYF
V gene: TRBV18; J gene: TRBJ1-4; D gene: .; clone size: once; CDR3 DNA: TGTGCCAGCTCACCGGGGGCGAGGGAAGAAAAACTGTTTTTT; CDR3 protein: CASSPGAREEKLFF
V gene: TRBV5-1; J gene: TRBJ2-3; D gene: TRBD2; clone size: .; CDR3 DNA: TGCGCCAGCAGCTCCATGGGGGGGCTAGCGGGACTCACAGATACGCAGTATTTT; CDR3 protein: CASSSMGGLAGLTDTQYF
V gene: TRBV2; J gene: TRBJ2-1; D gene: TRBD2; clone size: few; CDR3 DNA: TGTGCCAGCACTAGACCGGGACTAGCGGGAGGGTCCTACAATGAGCAGTTCTTC; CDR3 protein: CASTRPGLAGGSYNEQFF
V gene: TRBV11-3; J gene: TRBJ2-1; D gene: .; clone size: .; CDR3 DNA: TGTGCCAGCAGCTTCGCGAGATACAATGAGCAGTTCTTC; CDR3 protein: CASSFARYNEQFF
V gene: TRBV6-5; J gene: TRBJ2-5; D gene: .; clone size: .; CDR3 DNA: TGTGCCAGCAAAATACTAAACCAAGAGACCCAGTACTTC; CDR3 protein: CASKILNQETQYF
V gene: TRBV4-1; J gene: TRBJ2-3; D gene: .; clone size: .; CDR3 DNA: TGCGCCAGCAGCCGAACGTGGCCCTTCGAAAGCACAGATACGCAGTATTTT; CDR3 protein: CASSRTWPFESTDTQYF
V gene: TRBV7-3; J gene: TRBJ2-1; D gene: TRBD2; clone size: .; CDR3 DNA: TGTGCCAGCAGCCTGACCCAGACTAGCGGGAGGTACAATGAGCAGTTCTTC; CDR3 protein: CASSLTQTSGRYNEQFF
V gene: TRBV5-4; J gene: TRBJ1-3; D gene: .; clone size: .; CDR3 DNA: TGTGCCAGCAGCTTGCAAGGGGACTCTGGAAACACCATATATTTT; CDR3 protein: CASSLQGDSGNTIYF
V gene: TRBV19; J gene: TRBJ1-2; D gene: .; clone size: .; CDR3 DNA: TGTGCCAGTAGTAACACCTTACCGCAAAACTATGGCTACACCTTC; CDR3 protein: CASSNTLPQNYGYTF
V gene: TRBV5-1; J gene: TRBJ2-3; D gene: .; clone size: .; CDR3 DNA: TGCGCCAGCAGCTTGGAGTGGAATCGGAGAGCAGATACGCAGTATTTT; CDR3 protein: CASSLEWNRRADTQYF
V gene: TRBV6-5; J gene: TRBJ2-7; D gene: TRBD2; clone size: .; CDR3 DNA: TGTGCCAGCAGTACGGGGGATGGTAGCGGGGAGCAGTACTTC; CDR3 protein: CASSTGDGSGEQYF
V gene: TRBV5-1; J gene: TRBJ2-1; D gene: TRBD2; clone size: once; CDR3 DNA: TGCGCCAGCAGCTCGACTAGCGGGAGGGCCGGGTCCTACAATGAGCAGTTCTTC; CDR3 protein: CASSSTSGRAGSYNEQFF
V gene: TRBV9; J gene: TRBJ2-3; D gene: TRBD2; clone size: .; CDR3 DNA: TGTGCCAGCAGCGACCCGGGACTAGCGGGCAAAGATACGCAGTATTTT; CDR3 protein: CASSDPGLAGKDTQYF
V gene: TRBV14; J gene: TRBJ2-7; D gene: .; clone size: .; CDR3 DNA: TGTGCCAGCAGCCAAGGGAGGGTTGAGCAGTACTTC; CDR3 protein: CASSQGRVEQYF
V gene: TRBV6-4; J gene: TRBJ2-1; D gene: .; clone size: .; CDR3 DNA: TGTGCCAGCAGTCGGACAGCCAGCCGAGATGAGCAGTTCTTC; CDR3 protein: CASSRTASRDEQFF
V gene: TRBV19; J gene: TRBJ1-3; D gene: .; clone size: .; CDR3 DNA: TGTGCCAGTAGTACAGACAGCGAATTCTCTGGAAACACCATATATTTT; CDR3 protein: CASSTDSEFSGNTIYF
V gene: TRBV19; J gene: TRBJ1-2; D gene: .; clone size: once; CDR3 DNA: TGTGCCAGTAGTATCGGCAGGCAGACCTATGGCTACACCTTC; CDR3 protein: CASSIGRQTYGYTF
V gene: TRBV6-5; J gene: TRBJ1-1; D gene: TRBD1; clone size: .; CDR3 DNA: TGTGCCAGCAGTTACACGACAGGGCTGAACACTGAAGCTTTCTTT; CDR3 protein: CASSYTTGLNTEAFF
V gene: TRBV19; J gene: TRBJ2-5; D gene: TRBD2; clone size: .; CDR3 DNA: TGTGCCAGTAGTATGATTGGTTTGGCGGGAGGAGGTCAAGAGACCCAGTACTTC; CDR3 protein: CASSMIGLAGGGQETQYF
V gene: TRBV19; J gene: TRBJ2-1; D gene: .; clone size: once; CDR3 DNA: TGTGCCAGTAGTGAGTATGGCGGAGACTCCTACAATGAGCAGTTCTTC; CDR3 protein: CASSEYGGDSYNEQFF
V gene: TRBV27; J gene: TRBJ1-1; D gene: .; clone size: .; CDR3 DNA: TGTGCCAGCAGTTTAGGGCTCCCGGGGACTGAAGCTTTCTTT; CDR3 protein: CASSLGLPGTEAFF
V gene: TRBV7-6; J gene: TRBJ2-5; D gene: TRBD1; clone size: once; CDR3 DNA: TGTGCCAGCAGCTTCCGCGAGGGGGCGTCGGACGAGACCCAGTACTTC; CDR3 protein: CASSFREGASDETQYF
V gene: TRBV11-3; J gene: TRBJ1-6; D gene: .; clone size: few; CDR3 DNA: TGTGCCAGCAGCCCCACGGGGAGCAATTCACCCCTCCACTTT; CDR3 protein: CASSPTGSNSPLHF
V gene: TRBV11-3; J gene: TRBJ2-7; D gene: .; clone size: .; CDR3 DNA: TGTGCCAGCAGCTTAAGCCCCACCCAGGTTTCCACCTACGAGCAGTACTTC; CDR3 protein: CASSLSPTQVSTYEQYF
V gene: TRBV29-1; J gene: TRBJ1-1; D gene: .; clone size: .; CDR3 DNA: TGCAGCGTTGCGGGTCGGTCAGGGGTGGGCACTGAAGCTTTCTTT; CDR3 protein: CSVAGRSGVGTEAFF
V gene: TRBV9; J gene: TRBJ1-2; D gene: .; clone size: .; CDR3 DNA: TGTGCCAGCAGCGTAGGCCCAGGGGACTATGGCTACACCTTC; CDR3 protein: CASSVGPGDYGYTF
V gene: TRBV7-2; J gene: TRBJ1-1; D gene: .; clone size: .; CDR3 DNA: TGTGCCAGCAGCCCACAAATTGTGAACACTGAAGCTTTCTTT; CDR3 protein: CASSPQIVNTEAFF
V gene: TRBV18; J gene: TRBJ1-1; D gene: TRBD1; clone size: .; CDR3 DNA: TGTGCCAGCTCACGATCGACAGGGGCCGTCGGGAACACTGAAGCTTTCTTT; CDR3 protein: CASSRSTGAVGNTEAFF
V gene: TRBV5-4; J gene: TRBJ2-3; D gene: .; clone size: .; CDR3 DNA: TGTGCCAGCAGCTTGATGTGGGAGGTAGGAACAGATACGCAGTATTTT; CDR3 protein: CASSLMWEVGTDTQYF
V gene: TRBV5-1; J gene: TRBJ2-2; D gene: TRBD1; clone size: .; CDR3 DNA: TGCGCCAGCAGCTACCTTGGGACAGGGGGCCCGAACACCGGGGAGCTGTTTTTT; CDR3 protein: CASSYLGTGGPNTGELFF
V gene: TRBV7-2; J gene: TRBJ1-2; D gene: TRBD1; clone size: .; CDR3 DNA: TGTGCCAGCTTCGCCGGGACAGGGGGCTTCCTCTCCTATGGCTACACCTTC; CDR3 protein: CASFAGTGGFLSYGYTF
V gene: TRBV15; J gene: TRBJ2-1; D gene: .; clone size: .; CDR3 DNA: TGTGCCACCAGCGGAGACAGATTAAGTTACAATGAGCAGTTCTTC; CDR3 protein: CATSGDRLSYNEQFF
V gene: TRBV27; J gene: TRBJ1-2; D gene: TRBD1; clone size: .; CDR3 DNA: TGTGCCAGCAGTTTCCTCCGGGACAGGGTGTGGGGCTACACCTTC; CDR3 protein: CASSFLRDRVWGYTF
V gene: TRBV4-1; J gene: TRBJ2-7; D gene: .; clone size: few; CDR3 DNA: TGCGCCAGCAGCCGCCGGGACCGGGAGAACGAGCAGTACTTC; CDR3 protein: CASSRRDRENEQYF
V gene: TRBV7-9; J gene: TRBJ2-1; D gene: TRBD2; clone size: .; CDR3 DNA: TGTGCCAGCAGTCCGGACGAGCGGGAGTGCTTCTTC; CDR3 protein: CASSPDERECFF
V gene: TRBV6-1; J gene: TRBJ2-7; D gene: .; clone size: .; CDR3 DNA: TGTGCCAGCAGTGGGGACTGGCTCAGCTACGAGCAGTACTTC; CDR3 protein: CASSGDWLSYEQYF
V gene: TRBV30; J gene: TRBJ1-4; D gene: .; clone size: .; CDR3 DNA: TGTGCCTGGAGTGAGCAGGGGTCGTATGAAAAACTGTTTTTT; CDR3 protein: CAWSEQGSYEKLFF
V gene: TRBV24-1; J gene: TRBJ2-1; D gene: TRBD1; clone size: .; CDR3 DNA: TGTGCCACCAGCGGACAGGGCTATGAGCAGTTCTTC; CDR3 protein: CATSGQGYEQFF
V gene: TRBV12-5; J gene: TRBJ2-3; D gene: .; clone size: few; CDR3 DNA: TGTGCTAGTGGTTTGGTACGAGGGAGGTCCACAGATACGCAGTATTTT; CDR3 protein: CASGLVRGRSTDTQYF
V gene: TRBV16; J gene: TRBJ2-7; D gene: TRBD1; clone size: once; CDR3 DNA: TGTGCCAGCAGCCGGACAGGACCCGAGCAGTACTTC; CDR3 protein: CASSRTGPEQYF
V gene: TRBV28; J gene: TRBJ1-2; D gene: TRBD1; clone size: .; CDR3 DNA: TGTGCCAGCAGGGCCGGACAGGAGTTGGACTATGGCTACACCTTC; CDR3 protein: CASRAGQELDYGYTF
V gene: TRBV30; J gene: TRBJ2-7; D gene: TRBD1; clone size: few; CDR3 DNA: TGTGCCTGGAGTGGGCCTGGGACAGGGGGTTACTACGAGCAGTACTTC; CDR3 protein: CAWSGPGTGGYYEQYF
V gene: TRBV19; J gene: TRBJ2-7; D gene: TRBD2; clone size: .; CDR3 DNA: TGTGCCAGTAGCTTGCGGGAGGACCGATATTACGAGCAGTACTTC; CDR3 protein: CASSLREDRYYEQYF
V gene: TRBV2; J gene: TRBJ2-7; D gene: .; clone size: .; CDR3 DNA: TGTGCCAGCAGTGTAAGTGGGAGCGGCTCCTACGAGCAGTACTTC; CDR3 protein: CASSVSGSGSYEQYF
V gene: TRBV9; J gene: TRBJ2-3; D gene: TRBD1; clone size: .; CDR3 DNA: TGTGCCAGCAGCGAGGGGCCGGGACAGAGCACAGATACGCAGTATTTT; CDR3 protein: CASSEGPGQSTDTQYF
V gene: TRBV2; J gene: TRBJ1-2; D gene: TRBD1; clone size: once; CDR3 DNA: TGTGCCAGCAGTGAAGCGGGACAGGAGGACTATGGCTACACCTTC; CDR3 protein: CASSEAGQEDYGYTF
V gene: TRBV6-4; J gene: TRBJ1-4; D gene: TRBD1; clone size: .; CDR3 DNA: TGTGCCAGCAGTGATAAAGACAGGGAGACAGCAACTAATGAAAAACTGTTTTTT; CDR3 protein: CASSDKDRETATNEKLFF
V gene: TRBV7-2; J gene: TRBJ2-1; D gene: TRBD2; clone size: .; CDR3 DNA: TGTGCCAGCAGCTTATCGGGGACTAGCGGCTACAATGAGCAGTTCTTC; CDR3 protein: CASSLSGTSGYNEQFF
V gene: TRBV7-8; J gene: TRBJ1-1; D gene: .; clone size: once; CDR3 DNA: TGTGCCAGCAGCCTGAGGGCGGAGAACACTGAAGCTTTCTTT; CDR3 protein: CASSLRAENTEAFF